This T cell receptor (beta chain) appears in the sequencing data of a study of T cell responses to AZD1222 COVID-19 vaccine. Overall study results and limits: White British donors predominated, females outnumbered males, and clonal diversity was possibly underestimated. Just a handful of AZD1222 recipients tested seropositive at baseline.

Investigators merged groups given second doses at roughly 4 or roughly 12 weeks. Assay used: immunoSEQ multiplex PCR; TCRdb lists only in-frame clones, some missing. Seen here are 110,000 to 150,000 clones, under 95% observed once, and the top ten hold less than 2%. This clone was seen just once. The antigen remains unidentified. Between the trimmed V and J ends, which lost 0 bases and 7 bases, there was a span of 21 bases. Germline loops: CDR1 SGHAT, CDR2 FQNNGV. This CDR3 has 18 residues. The source is an adult who received the AZD1222 COVID-19 vaccine. V usage is TRBV11-2 and J usage is TRBJ1-4; possibly TRBD1 for D (6 bases). Specimen: peripheral blood, collected 28 days after the second AZD1222 dose. The CDR3 bases are TGTGCCAGCAGCTTAGATGAAGCGATCAGGGGTGGACGTGAAAAACTGTTTTTT. This sequence encodes CASSLDEAIRGGREKLFF.